This T cell receptor (beta chain) comes out of a study of patients and donors after allogeneic stem cell transplantation. MiXCR was run by TCRdb on the RT-PCR reads, yielding one entry per CDR3 protein. The sample has 920,000 or so distinct CDR3 sequences, more than 15% seen once. Trimming pared 3 bases from V and 0 bases from J, leaving 10 bases between. From germline, CDR1 is SGHRS and CDR2 YFSETQ. CDR3 length: 15 amino acids. The clonotype originates from a human donor who was either an allogeneic HSCT recipient or a stem cell or donor lymphocyte infusion donor (not recorded which). It is not recorded whose cells these are; they may come from a transplant donor. Source material: blood, either unsorted or a sorted T cell fraction (not recorded which). The J gene is TRBJ2-1, the V gene TRBV5-1; D is ambiguous. The CDR3 loop is CASSSVPSSYNEQFF. The CDR3 DNA sequence: TGCGCCAGCAGCTCGGTTCCCAGCTCCTACAATGAGCAGTTCTTC.